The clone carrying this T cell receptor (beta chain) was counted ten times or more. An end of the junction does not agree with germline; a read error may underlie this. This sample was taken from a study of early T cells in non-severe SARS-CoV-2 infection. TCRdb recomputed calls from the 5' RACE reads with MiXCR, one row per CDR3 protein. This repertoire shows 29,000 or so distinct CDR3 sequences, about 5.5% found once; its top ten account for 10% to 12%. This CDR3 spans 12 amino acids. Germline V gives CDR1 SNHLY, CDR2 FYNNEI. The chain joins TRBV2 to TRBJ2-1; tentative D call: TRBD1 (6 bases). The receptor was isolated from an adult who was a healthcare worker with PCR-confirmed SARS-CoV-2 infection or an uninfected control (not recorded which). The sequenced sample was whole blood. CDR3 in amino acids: CASTRQDFSLLF. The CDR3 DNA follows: TGTGCCAGCACCAGACAGGACTTCTCCTTGCTCTTC.